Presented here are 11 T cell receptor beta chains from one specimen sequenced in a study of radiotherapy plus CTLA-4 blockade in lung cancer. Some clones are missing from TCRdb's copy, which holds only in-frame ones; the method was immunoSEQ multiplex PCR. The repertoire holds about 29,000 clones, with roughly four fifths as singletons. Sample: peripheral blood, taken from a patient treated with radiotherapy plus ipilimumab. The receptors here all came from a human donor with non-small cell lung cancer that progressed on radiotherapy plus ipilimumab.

CDR3 region: CASTAGVNTEAFF. In DNA form, the CDR3 reads TGCGCCAGCACCGCGGGGGTGAACACTGAAGCTTTCTTT. The chain is built from TRBV10-1 and TRBJ1-1; a possible D gene is TRBD1 (5 bases). The V gene lost 7 bases and the J gene lost 0 bases, with 9 bases spanning the gap. The CDR3 spans 13 residues. Germline V CDR1 and CDR2: WNHNN, SYGVQD (reference sequence).

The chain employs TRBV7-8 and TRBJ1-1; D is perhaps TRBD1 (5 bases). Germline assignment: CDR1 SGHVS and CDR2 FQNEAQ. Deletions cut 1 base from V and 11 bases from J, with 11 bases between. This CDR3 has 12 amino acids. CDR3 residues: CASSLGGGVAFF. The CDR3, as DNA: TGTGCCAGCAGCTTAGGGGGGGGTGTCGCTTTCTTT.

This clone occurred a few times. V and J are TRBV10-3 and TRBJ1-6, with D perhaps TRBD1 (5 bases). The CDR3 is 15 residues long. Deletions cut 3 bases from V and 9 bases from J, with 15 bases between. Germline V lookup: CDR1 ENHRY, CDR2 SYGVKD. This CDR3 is CAISDRSGLGSPLHF. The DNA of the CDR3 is TGTGCCATCAGTGATAGGTCAGGGCTGGGTTCACCCCTCCACTTT.

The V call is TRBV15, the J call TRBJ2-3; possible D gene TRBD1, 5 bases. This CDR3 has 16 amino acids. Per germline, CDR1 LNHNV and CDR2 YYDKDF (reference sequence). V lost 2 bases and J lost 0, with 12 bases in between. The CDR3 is CATSRLQGLSTDTQYF. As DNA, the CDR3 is TGTGCCACCAGCAGATTGCAGGGTCTTAGCACAGATACGCAGTATTTT.

The CDR3 DNA reads TGTGCCAGCAGCCAAGATAGCGGGGCCTATCAAGAGACCCAGTACTTC. This encodes CASSQDSGAYQETQYF. The gene calls are TRBV4-2 and TRBJ2-5; 8 positions match TRBD2. This CDR3 is built from 16 residues. The trim removed 0 bases at V and 2 bases at J, leaving 5 bases unmatched. Germline-derived CDR1 and CDR2 are LGHNA and YNFKEQ.

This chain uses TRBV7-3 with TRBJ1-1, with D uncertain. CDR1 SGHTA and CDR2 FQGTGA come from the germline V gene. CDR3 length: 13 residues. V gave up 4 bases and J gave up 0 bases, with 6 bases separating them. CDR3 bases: TGTGCCAGCAGCTCGGGGTTGAACACTGAAGCTTTCTTT. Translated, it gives CASSSGLNTEAFF.

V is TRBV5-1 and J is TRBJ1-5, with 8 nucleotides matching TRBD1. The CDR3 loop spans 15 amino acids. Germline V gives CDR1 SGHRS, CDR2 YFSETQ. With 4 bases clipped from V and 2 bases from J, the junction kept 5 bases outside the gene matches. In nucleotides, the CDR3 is TGCGCCAGCAGCCCCGGACAGGGAGGCAATCAGCCCCAGCATTTT. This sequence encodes CASSPGQGGNQPQHF.

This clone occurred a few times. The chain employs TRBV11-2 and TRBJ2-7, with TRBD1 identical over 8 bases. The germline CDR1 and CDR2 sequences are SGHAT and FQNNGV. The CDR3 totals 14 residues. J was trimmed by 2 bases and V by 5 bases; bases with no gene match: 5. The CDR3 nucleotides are TGTGCCAGCAGCACCCAGGACAGGGCCTACGAGCAGTACTTC. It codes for CASSTQDRAYEQYF.

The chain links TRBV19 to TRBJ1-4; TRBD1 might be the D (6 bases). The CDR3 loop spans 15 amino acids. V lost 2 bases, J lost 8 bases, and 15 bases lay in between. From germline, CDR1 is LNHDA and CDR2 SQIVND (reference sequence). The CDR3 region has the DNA TGTGCCAGTAGTATAAGGCAGGGGCCCTACGAAAAACTGTTTTTT. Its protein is CASSIRQGPYEKLFF.

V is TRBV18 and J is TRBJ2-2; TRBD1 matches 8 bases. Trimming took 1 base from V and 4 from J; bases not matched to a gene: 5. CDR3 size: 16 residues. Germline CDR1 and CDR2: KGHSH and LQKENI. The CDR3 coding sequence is TGTGCCAGCTCACCACTAGACAGGGGCGGCACCGGGGAGCTGTTTTTT. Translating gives CASSPLDRGGTGELFF.

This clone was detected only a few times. CDR3 amino acids: CASSLEGTGNGYTF. The DNA of the CDR3 is TGCGCCAGCAGCTTGGAAGGGACAGGGAATGGCTACACCTTC. The chain couples TRBV5-1 to TRBJ1-2; 9 bases are shared with TRBD1. The CDR3 spans 14 residues. The germline CDR1 and CDR2 sequences are SGHRS and YFSETQ. Trimming cost V 0 bases and J 6 bases; bases outside gene matches: 3.